Below, 29 T cell receptor beta chains from the same sample are listed, as sequenced in a study of shared clonotypes between healthy human individuals. The data were produced by immunoSEQ multiplex PCR, yet TCRdb's version contains in-frame clones alone and is incomplete. The table has 760,000 or so clones, 90% to 98% seen once. Positive CCR7 selection of CD45RO-negative cells yielded the naive CD8 cells, and terminally differentiated effector memory CD45RA+ cells were excluded. Sample: naive CD8+ T cells sorted from blood. The source is a man aged 25-45 years in good health.

This sequence joins TRBV6-5 and TRBJ2-7; 12 nucleotides align to TRBD2. Trimming removed 5 bases from V and 4 bases from J; junction bases left unmatched: 6. Germline CDR1 MNHEY, CDR2 SVGAGI. This CDR3 contains 15 residues. The CDR3 reads CASSQGLAGRYEQYF. CDR3 sequence (DNA): TGTGCCAGCAGTCAAGGACTAGCGGGAAGGTACGAGCAGTACTTC.

Only one count was recorded for this clone. This chain links TRBV4-1 with TRBJ1-1; the D is unclear. CDR1 and CDR2 (germline): MGHRA, YSYEKL. Trimming took 0 bases from V and 4 from J, leaving 12 bases between them. This CDR3 region has 15 residues. Here the CDR3 reads CASSQDRTSGTEAFF. CDR3 nucleotides: TGCGCCAGCAGCCAAGACCGTACATCGGGCACTGAAGCTTTCTTT.

The rearrangement uses TRBV28 and TRBJ1-5; D gene unclear. V lost 0 bases and J lost 0, with 3 bases in between. The germline gives CDR1 MDHEN, CDR2 SYDVKM. The CDR3 runs to 14 residues. The CDR3 sequence: CASSLWVSNQPQHF. CDR3 in DNA: TGTGCCAGCAGTTTATGGGTTAGCAATCAGCCCCAGCATTTT.

The genes are TRBV14 and TRBJ2-3; 7 bases are shared with TRBD1. This CDR3 spans 13 amino acids. The V and J ends lost 7 bases and 3 bases, in that order; junction bases with no gene match: 4. CDR1 SGHDN and CDR2 FVKESK come from the germline V gene. CDR3 region: CASKQGLTDTQYF. DNA of the CDR3: TGTGCCAGCAAACAGGGGTTGACAGATACGCAGTATTTT.

In its sample, this clone was seen once. The CDR3 DNA reads TGTGCCAGCAGCTTAGCGGGGGTATTCGAGACTAGCGGGAGACATGAGCAGTTCTTC. It codes for CASSLAGVFETSGRHEQFF. The rearrangement links TRBV7-6 to TRBJ2-1, with 12 bases lining up with TRBD2. J was trimmed by 8 bases and V by 0 bases; bases with no gene match: 14. Germline lookup yields CDR1 SGHVS and CDR2 FNYEAQ. The CDR3 has 19 amino acids.

This clone was counted a single time. The rearrangement uses TRBV10-3 and TRBJ2-1; D gene unclear. The germline V and J ends were trimmed by 2 bases and 0 bases, with 11 bases remaining between them. The germline gives CDR1 ENHRY, CDR2 SYGVKD. The CDR3 is 16 amino acids. The CDR3 DNA is TGTGCCATCAGTGAGCCCGAGCTGAGCTCCTACAATGAGCAGTTCTTC. It yields the protein CAISEPELSSYNEQFF.

The chain links TRBV7-7 to TRBJ2-5; D may match TRBD1 or TRBD2 (5 bases each). Germline assignment: CDR1 SSHAT and CDR2 FNYEAQ (reference sequence). Trimming stripped 4 bases from V and 3 bases from J, with 15 bases between. The CDR3 length is 15 residues. CDR3 sequence: CASSSTGTKEETQYF. The CDR3 region has the DNA TGTGCCAGCAGCTCCACCGGGACCAAAGAAGAGACCCAGTACTTC.

The CDR3 here is CASSHPPGPSNEQFF. As DNA, the CDR3 is TGTGCCAGCAGTCATCCCCCCGGGCCCTCCAATGAGCAGTTCTTC. This chain joins TRBV6-6 and TRBJ2-1; D remains unclear. The CDR3 extends over 15 amino acids. V was pared by 5 bases and J by 6 bases, with 17 bases between. From germline, CDR1 is MNHNY and CDR2 SVGAGI (reference sequence).

The rearrangement uses TRBV6-5 and TRBJ1-1; D gene unclear. Germline-derived CDR1 and CDR2 are MNHEY and SVGAGI. Trimming removed 4 bases from V and 2 bases from J, with 11 bases in between. The CDR3 totals 14 residues. CDR3 residues: CASSSIGINTEAFF. The DNA of the CDR3 is TGTGCCAGCAGTTCGATTGGGATTAACACTGAAGCTTTCTTT.

The V and J genes are TRBV11-2 and TRBJ2-7, with unresolved D. V lost 4 bases and J 6 bases, leaving 7 bases between the germline ends. The length of the CDR3 is 11 residues. CDR1 is SGHAT, CDR2 FQNNGV, per germline. The CDR3 sequence is CASSYSGEQYF. The CDR3 region has the DNA TGTGCCAGCAGCTACTCTGGCGAGCAGTACTTC.

The chain employs TRBV7-9 and TRBJ2-7, with D possibly TRBD1 on 6 matching bases. The CDR3 spans 13 residues. V lost 5 bases to trimming and J lost 2 bases, with 10 bases between them. Germline CDR1 is SEHNR and CDR2 is FQNEAQ (reference sequence). This CDR3 reads CASSGRGTYEQYF. The CDR3 nucleotides read TGTGCCAGCAGCGGCAGGGGAACCTACGAGCAGTACTTC.

The chain recombines TRBV4-1 with TRBJ2-1, with TRBD2 matching 13 bases. This CDR3 is 14 amino acids long. With 8 bases clipped from V and 7 bases from J, the junction kept 5 bases outside the gene matches. In germline, CDR1 is MGHRA, CDR2 YSYEKL. The CDR3 DNA sequence: TGCGCCAGCCAGGGACTAGCGGGAACTAATGAGCAGTTCTTC. Its translation is CASQGLAGTNEQFF.

This sequence joins TRBV6-6 and TRBJ2-1; D may be TRBD1 or TRBD2 (5 bases each). CDR3 length: 15 residues. V shed 2 bases and J shed 2 bases, with 10 bases lying between them. Germline V lookup: CDR1 MNHNY, CDR2 SVGAGI (reference sequence). CDR3 loop: CASSYGLGAYNEQFF. CDR3 bases: TGTGCCAGCAGTTACGGTCTGGGGGCCTACAATGAGCAGTTCTTC.

This sequence joins TRBV7-2 and TRBJ1-2; 12 bases map to TRBD1. The CDR3 covers 13 residues. V shed 5 bases, J shed 12 bases, and the junction held 7 bases outside the gene matches. CDR1 and CDR2 (germline): SGHTA, FQGNSA. CDR3 DNA sequence: TGTGCCAGCAGCCTTGGGACAGGGGGCGCTGACACCTTC. This gives the protein CASSLGTGGADTF.

The genes are TRBV15 and TRBJ1-5; 7 positions agree with TRBD1. V gave up 3 bases and J gave up 3 bases; unmatched junction bases: 5. The CDR3 is made up of 15 amino acids. CDR1 LNHNV and CDR2 YYDKDF come from the germline V gene (reference sequence). CDR3 in amino acids: CATSRSGGINQPQHF. CDR3 DNA sequence: TGTGCCACCAGCAGGTCAGGGGGGATCAATCAGCCCCAGCATTTT.

The rearrangement uses TRBV7-6 and TRBJ2-2, with D unclear. The germline CDR1 and CDR2 sequences are SGHVS and FNYEAQ. The V end lost 3 bases, the J end lost 2 bases, and 7 bases lay between the germline ends. The CDR3 contains 14 residues. The CDR3 DNA is TGTGCCAGCAGCTTTGGATCTAACACCGGGGAGCTGTTTTTT. Encoded protein: CASSFGSNTGELFF.

The chain joins TRBV11-2 to TRBJ1-5, with D possibly being TRBD1 (6 bases). V gave up 5 bases and J gave up 5 bases, with 25 bases separating them. From germline, CDR1 is SGHAT and CDR2 FQNNGV. The CDR3 spans 18 residues. Here the CDR3 reads CASSNSQDAQGPYQPQHF. The CDR3 DNA reads TGTGCCAGCAGCAACTCCCAGGACGCACAGGGACCTTATCAGCCCCAGCATTTT.

This chain links TRBV7-3 with TRBJ2-1; no reliable D call. The V gene's germline CDR1 is SGHTA and CDR2 FQGTGA. Trimming took 4 bases from V and 13 from J, leaving 20 bases between them. The CDR3 spans 14 residues. The CDR3 loop reads CASSSKTRVPVQFF. Written as DNA, the CDR3 is TGTGCCAGCAGCTCGAAGACCCGGGTACCAGTTCAGTTCTTC. Full variable domain (remainder filled in from reference TRBV7-3 and TRBJ2-1): GAGVSQTPSNKVTEKGKYVELRCDPISGHTALYWYRQSLGQGPEFLIYFQGTGAADDSGLPNDRFFAVRPEGSVSTLKIQRTERGDSAVYLCASSSKTRVPVQFFGPGTRLTVL.

The chain uses TRBV9 and TRBJ2-1; 7 bases line up with TRBD2. The V gene's germline CDR1 is SGDLS and CDR2 YYNGEE. Losses at the gene ends were 4 bases for V and 2 bases for J; bases not matched to a gene: 18. This CDR3 is built from 19 residues. CDR3: CASSLGPVPAGVPYNEQFF. Written as DNA, the CDR3 is TGTGCCAGCAGCTTAGGCCCCGTCCCTGCGGGAGTACCCTACAATGAGCAGTTCTTC.

V and J are TRBV27 and TRBJ2-1; no firm D call. With 5 bases removed from V and 8 bases from J, the gap between germline ends came to 7 bases. The CDR3 consists of 11 residues. Per the germline V gene, CDR1 is MNHEY and CDR2 is SMNVEV (reference sequence). The CDR3 coding sequence is TGTGCCAGCAGTAAAGGGTATGAGCAGTTCTTC. Protein sequence: CASSKGYEQFF.

V and J are TRBV10-3 and TRBJ2-1; the match to TRBD2 covers 9 bases. Unmatched junction bases numbered 7, after V lost 6 bases and J lost 7 bases. CDR1 and CDR2 (germline): ENHRY, SYGVKD. CDR3 size: 14 residues. The CDR3 sequence: CAIRYSGRWNEQFF. In DNA form, the CDR3 reads TGTGCCATCAGGTATAGCGGGAGATGGAATGAGCAGTTCTTC.

The genes are TRBV5-1 and TRBJ2-1, with TRBD2 matching over 11 bases. The ends lost 0 bases at V and 10 bases at J; junction bases unmatched: 9. The CDR3 runs 16 residues. CDR1 is SGHRS, CDR2 YFSETQ, per germline. The CDR3 DNA sequence: TGCGCCAGCAGCTTGGAAACTAGCGGGAGCCGAGGGGAGCAGTTCTTC. This encodes CASSLETSGSRGEQFF.

V usage is TRBV7-2 and J usage is TRBJ2-5, with D unresolved. CDR3 length equals 15 residues. Trimming left V 2 bases short and J 1 base short, with 11 bases between. CDR1 is SGHTA, CDR2 FQGNSA, per germline. In nucleotides, the CDR3 is TGTGCCAGCAGCTTATCCCCGACCATCCAAGAGACCCAGTACTTC. Protein product: CASSLSPTIQETQYF. Based on the CDR3 plus reference TRBV7-2 and TRBJ2-5, the full variable domain is GAGVSQSPSNKVTEKGKDVELRCDPISGHTALYWYRQSLGQGLEFLIYFQGNSAPDKSGLPSDRFSAERTGGSVSTLTIQRTQQEDSAVYLCASSLSPTIQETQYFGPGTRLLVL.

The rearrangement links TRBV5-1 to TRBJ2-1, with a weak D call TRBD2 (6 bases). This CDR3 comprises 15 residues. Germline loops: CDR1 SGHRS, CDR2 YFSETQ. The V and J ends lost 0 bases and 6 bases respectively, with 13 bases between them. CDR3 bases: TGCGCCAGCAGCTTGGGGGTAGCGGATTCCAATGAGCAGTTCTTC. This sequence encodes CASSLGVADSNEQFF.

Points on this clone: The junction differs from germline at one of its ends, possibly a read error. The rearrangement joins TRBV2 to TRBJ2-7; 7 positions match TRBD1. The CDR3 has 11 residues. CDR1 is SNHLY and CDR2 is FYNNEI in the germline V gene. In DNA, the CDR3 is TGTGCCAGCACTACCCGGACAGGAAGTGGCTTC. Amino acid sequence: CASTTRTGSGF.

V and J are TRBV18 and TRBJ1-5, with D perhaps matching TRBD1 (6 bases). Germline CDR1 reads KGHSH; CDR2 reads LQKENI. Trimming cost V 0 bases and J 2 bases, with 8 bases left between them. The CDR3 totals 15 residues. CDR3 sequence reads: CASSPPGGGNQPQHF. CDR3 coding DNA: TGTGCCAGCTCACCACCAGGGGGGGGCAATCAGCCCCAGCATTTT.

Worth noting for this clone: At one boundary the junction diverges from the germline segment, which might be a read error. This sequence joins TRBV7-7 and TRBJ2-5, with 8 bases lining up with TRBD1. The CDR3 is made up of 16 amino acids. CDR1 is SSHAT and CDR2 is FNYEAQ in the germline V gene (reference sequence). The CDR3 nucleotides are TGTGCTAGCAGCTTAGCTGGACAGGGCCACCAAGAGACCCAGTACTTC. It encodes CASSLAGQGHQETQYF. The full variable domain, completed using reference TRBV7-7 and TRBJ2-5, is GAGVSQSPRYKVTKRGQDVTLRCDPISSHATLYWYQQALGQGPEFLTYFNYEAQPDKSGLPSDRFSAERPEGSISTLTIQRTEQRDSAMYRCASSLAGQGHQETQYFGPGTRLLVL.

The rearrangement joins TRBV14 to TRBJ2-5, with TRBD1 identical over 7 bases. The junction had 10 bases not matched to a gene; V was cut back by 1 base and J by 2 bases. The CDR3 sequence is 17 residues long. The germline CDR1 and CDR2 sequences are SGHDN and FVKESK. The CDR3 DNA is TGTGCCAGCAGCCAAGGTTCGAGACAGGGCCTTCAAGAGACCCAGTACTTC. It is translated as CASSQGSRQGLQETQYF.

This clone has just a few counts. The same CDR3 also results from other DNA sequences found in this sample. This rearrangement joins TRBV4-3 to TRBJ2-7; 9 bases map to TRBD2. The germline V gene has CDR1 LGHNA and CDR2 YSLEER. The J segment lost 1 base and the V segment lost 3 bases, leaving 1 base of the junction unmatched. The CDR3 length is 14 residues. The CDR3, as DNA: TGCGCCAGCAGCCAGCTAGCGGGATCCTACGAGCAGTACTTC. Protein product: CASSQLAGSYEQYF.